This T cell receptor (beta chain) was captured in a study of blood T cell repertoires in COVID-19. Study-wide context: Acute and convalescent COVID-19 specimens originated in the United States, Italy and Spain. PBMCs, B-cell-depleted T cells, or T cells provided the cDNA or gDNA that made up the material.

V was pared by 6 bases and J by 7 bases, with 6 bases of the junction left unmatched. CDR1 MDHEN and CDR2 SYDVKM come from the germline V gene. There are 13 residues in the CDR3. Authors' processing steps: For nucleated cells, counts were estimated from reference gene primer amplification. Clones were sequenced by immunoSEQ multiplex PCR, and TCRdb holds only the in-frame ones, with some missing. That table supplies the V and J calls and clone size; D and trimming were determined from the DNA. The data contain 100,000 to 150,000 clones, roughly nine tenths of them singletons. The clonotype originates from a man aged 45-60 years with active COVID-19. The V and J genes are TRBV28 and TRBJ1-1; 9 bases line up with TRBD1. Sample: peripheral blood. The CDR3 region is CASRAGQGGEAFF. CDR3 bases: TGTGCCAGCAGGGCGGGACAGGGAGGTGAAGCTTTCTTT.